The rows below give T cell receptor beta chains drawn from one sample of a study of shared clonotypes between healthy human individuals. Assay: immunoSEQ multiplex PCR; the TCRdb copy retains only in-frame clones and omits some. This table holds under 850,000 clones, about 91% found once. The sample consisted of naive CD8+ T cells sorted from blood. The receptors were sampled from a man between 25 and 39 years old in good health. CDR3s include the opening cysteine and the closing phenylalanine or tryptophan. The D gene is left open where the match is weak. Expanded clones get a size class; other rows say once, few or many, or leave the size out.

clone size | J gene | D gene | V gene | CDR3 DNA | CDR3 protein
. | TRBJ2-7 | . | TRBV29-1 | TGCAGCGTCGGACGGCTAGGGGCAAAGAACGAGCAGTACTTC | CSVGRLGAKNEQYF
. | TRBJ2-1 | TRBD1 | TRBV9 | TGTGCCAGCAGCGCCCGGACAGGGGGATACTACAATGAGCAGTTCTTC | CASSARTGGYYNEQFF
. | TRBJ2-1 | TRBD2 | TRBV30 | TGTGCCTGGAGTGTTGGGAATAGCGGGAGTAATGAGCAGTTCTTC | CAWSVGNSGSNEQFF
. | TRBJ2-5 | . | TRBV5-1 | TGCGCCAGCAGCCTCGAGGGGAAGGCCCAAGAGACCCAGTACTTC | CASSLEGKAQETQYF
. | TRBJ1-5 | . | TRBV7-2 | TGTGCCAGCAGCTTTGGGGGCGGACAGCCCCAGCATTTT | CASSFGGGQPQHF
once | TRBJ2-2 | . | TRBV9 | TGTGCCAGCAGCGTTTCAGGGGACACCGGGGAGCTGTTTTTT | CASSVSGDTGELFF
. | TRBJ2-5 | TRBD2 | TRBV18 | TGTGCCAGCTCACCCTGGGCGGGAGAGTCGCCCCTGGAGACCCAGTACTTC | CASSPWAGESPLETQYF
. | TRBJ2-1 | . | TRBV20-1 | TGCAGTGCCGGGACCTTCAATGAGCAGTTCTTC | CSAGTFNEQFF
. | TRBJ2-1 | TRBD2 | TRBV7-9 | TGTGCCAGCAGCTTAGCGACGACTAGCTCTATTAATGAGCAGTTCTTC | CASSLATTSSINEQFF
. | TRBJ2-3 | . | TRBV4-2 | TGTGCCAGCAGCTTAGGAGCGGTACTTAGCACAGATACGCAGTATTTT | CASSLGAVLSTDTQYF
few | TRBJ2-7 | . | TRBV5-6 | TGTGCCAGCAGCTCAGGCACAAAACAATACGAGCAGTACTTC | CASSSGTKQYEQYF
. | TRBJ1-2 | . | TRBV28 | TGTGCCAGCAGTTTCGTAGGGGCTAACTATGGCTACACCTTC | CASSFVGANYGYTF
. | TRBJ2-1 | . | TRBV4-3 | TGCGCCAGCAGCCAAGATCGGCAAAATGAGCAGTTCTTC | CASSQDRQNEQFF
. | TRBJ2-7 | . | TRBV2 | TGTGCCAGCGCAGGGAGAACATACGAGCAGTACTTC | CASAGRTYEQYF
. | TRBJ1-5 | . | TRBV4-3 | TGCGCCAGCAGCCAAGCTTCGGTCCCCAATCAGCCCCAGCATTTT | CASSQASVPNQPQHF
. | TRBJ2-2 | TRBD2 | TRBV7-7 | TGTGCCAGCTCCGAAGGGCTAGCGGGAGTTCGGGGCACCGGGGAGCTGTTTTTT | CASSEGLAGVRGTGELFF
few | TRBJ2-2 | TRBD1 | TRBV4-1 | TGCGCCAGCAGCCCAGCGACAGGGCCCGGGGAGCTGTTTTTT | CASSPATGPGELFF
. | TRBJ1-2 | . | TRBV5-1 | TGCGCCAGCAGTTACAGGGAGAACTATGGCTACACCTTC | CASSYRENYGYTF
. | TRBJ2-7 | TRBD1 | TRBV9 | TGTGCCAGCAGCGTAGCCGGACAGGGGGACGAGCAGTACTTC | CASSVAGQGDEQYF
. | TRBJ2-3 | . | TRBV15 | TGTGCCACCAGCAGAGATTTCTCGGATACGCAGTATTTT | CATSRDFSDTQYF
. | TRBJ2-2 | TRBD1 | TRBV7-9 | TGTGCCAGCAGACCGCCCGGACAGGGAGCCACCGGGGAGCTGTTTTTT | CASRPPGQGATGELFF
. | TRBJ1-5 | . | TRBV19 | TGTGCCAGTAGTATTTACAGAGTAGGTAGCAATCAGCCCCAGCATTTT | CASSIYRVGSNQPQHF
once | TRBJ2-1 | . | TRBV5-1 | TGCGCCAGCAGAGAGGAAAGCTCCTACAATGAGCAGTTCTTC | CASREESSYNEQFF
. | TRBJ2-1 | TRBD2 | TRBV27 | TGTGCCAGCAGTTTGGCGGGGGCCTACAATGAGCAGTTCTTC | CASSLAGAYNEQFF
. | TRBJ2-5 | TRBD2 | TRBV7-9 | TGTGCCAGCAGCTCCCAAGCGGGAGGGTTTCAAGAGACCCAGTACTTC | CASSSQAGGFQETQYF
. | TRBJ2-2 | . | TRBV27 | TGTGCCAGCAGTTTATCCCAATCGACAGCCAACACCGGGGAGCTGTTTTTT | CASSLSQSTANTGELFF
. | TRBJ1-4 | TRBD1 | TRBV5-8 | TGTGCCAGCAGCTTAAGAGACAGGGTTGCAACTAATGAAAAACTGTTTTTT | CASSLRDRVATNEKLFF
. | TRBJ2-1 | TRBD2 | TRBV6-1 | TGTGCCAGCAGTGAAACTAGCGGGAGGAAGACCTACAATGAGCAGTTCTTC | CASSETSGRKTYNEQFF
. | TRBJ2-7 | . | TRBV5-6 | TGTGCCAGCAGCTTGTCTGAGACAAGCTCCTACGAGCAGTACTTC | CASSLSETSSYEQYF
once | TRBJ2-3 | . | TRBV10-3 | TGTGCCATCAGTGATGGTTTGGTGTCAGATACGCAGTATTTT | CAISDGLVSDTQYF
. | TRBJ1-2 | . | TRBV7-9 | TGTGCCAGCAGCTCTACCCTCCGTCCCCTCGACGGCTACACCTTC | CASSSTLRPLDGYTF
. | TRBJ1-2 | . | TRBV9 | TGTGCCAGCAGCGCTGACTATTATGGCTACACCTTC | CASSADYYGYTF
once | TRBJ1-1 | TRBD1 | TRBV6-1 | TGTGCCAGCAGTGGCAGGGGGGGGACAAACAGGGTATCGAACACTGAAGCTTTCTTT | CASSGRGGTNRVSNTEAFF
. | TRBJ1-1 | . | TRBV6-1 | TGTGCCAGCAGTGAGGGACGGAACACTGAAGCTTTCTTT | CASSEGRNTEAFF
. | TRBJ1-2 | . | TRBV19 | TGTGCCAGTAGTCTCCAGGGGTTGGGAGGCTACACCTTC | CASSLQGLGGYTF
. | TRBJ2-1 | . | TRBV28 | TGTGCCAGCAGTAACCACAATGAGCAGTTCTTC | CASSNHNEQFF
once | TRBJ2-1 | TRBD2 | TRBV27 | TGTGCCAGCAGTTTGACTAGCGGGAGCAATGAGCAGTTCTTC | CASSLTSGSNEQFF
. | TRBJ1-2 | . | TRBV27 | TGTGCCAGCAGTTCGGGACGGCTTAACTATGGCTACACCTTC | CASSSGRLNYGYTF
. | TRBJ2-7 | . | TRBV7-8 | TGTGCCAGCAGCTTCGGCAGGGGCTACGAGCAGTACTTC | CASSFGRGYEQYF
. | TRBJ2-7 | TRBD1 | TRBV4-3 | TGCGCCAGCAGCCCCCTCCCCGGACAGGACGAGCAGTACTTC | CASSPLPGQDEQYF
. | TRBJ2-7 | TRBD2 | TRBV27 | TGTGCCAGCAGTGAGAGCGGGAGTGGGTACGAGCAGTACTTC | CASSESGSGYEQYF
. | TRBJ1-2 | . | TRBV9 | TGTGCCAGCAGCGTTAATGAGGGGGGCGGTCCATCGACAAGTTATGGCTACACCTTC | CASSVNEGGGPSTSYGYTF